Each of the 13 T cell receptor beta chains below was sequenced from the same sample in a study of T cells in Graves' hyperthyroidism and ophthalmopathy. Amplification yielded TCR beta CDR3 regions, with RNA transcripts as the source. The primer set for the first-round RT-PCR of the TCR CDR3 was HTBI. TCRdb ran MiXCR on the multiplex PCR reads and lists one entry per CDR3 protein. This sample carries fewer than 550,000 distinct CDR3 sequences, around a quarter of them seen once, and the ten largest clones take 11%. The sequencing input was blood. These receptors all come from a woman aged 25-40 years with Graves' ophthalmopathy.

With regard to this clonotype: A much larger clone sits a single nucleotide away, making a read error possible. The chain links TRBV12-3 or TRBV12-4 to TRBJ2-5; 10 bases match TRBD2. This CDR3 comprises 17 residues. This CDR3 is CASILGPSGGDQETQYF. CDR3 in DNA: TGTGCCAGCATTTTAGGGCCCAGCGGGGGGGATCAAGAGACCCAGTACTTC.

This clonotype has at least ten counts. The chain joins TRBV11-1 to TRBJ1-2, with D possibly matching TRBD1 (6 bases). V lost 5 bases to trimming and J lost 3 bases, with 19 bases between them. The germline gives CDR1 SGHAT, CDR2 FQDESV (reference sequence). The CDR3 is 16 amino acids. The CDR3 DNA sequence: TGTGCCAGCAGCCCCCGTGGCAGGGGCATCCACTATGGCTACACCTTC. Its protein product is CASSPRGRGIHYGYTF.

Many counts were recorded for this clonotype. As DNA, the CDR3 is TGTGCCAGCAGTCTGACAGGGGACGATCAGCCCCAGCATTTT. This codes for CASSLTGDDQPQHF. The rearrangement links TRBV12-3 or TRBV12-4 to TRBJ1-5; 8 nucleotides line up with TRBD1. This CDR3 comprises 14 residues. The V gene end was trimmed by 5 bases and the J gene end by 5 bases; junction bases not matched to a gene: 5.

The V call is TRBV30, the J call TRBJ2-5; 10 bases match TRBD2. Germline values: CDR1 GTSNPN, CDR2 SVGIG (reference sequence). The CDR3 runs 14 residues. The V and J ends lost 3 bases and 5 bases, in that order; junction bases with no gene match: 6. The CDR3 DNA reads TGTGCCTGGAGGGCTAGCGGGAGTTTGGAGACCCAGTACTTC. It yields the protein CAWRASGSLETQYF.

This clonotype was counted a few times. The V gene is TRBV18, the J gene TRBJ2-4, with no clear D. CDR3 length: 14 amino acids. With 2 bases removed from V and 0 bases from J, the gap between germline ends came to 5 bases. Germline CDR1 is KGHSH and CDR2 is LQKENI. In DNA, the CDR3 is TGTGCCAGCTCACCAGGACCAGCCAAAAACATTCAGTACTTC. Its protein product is CASSPGPAKNIQYF.

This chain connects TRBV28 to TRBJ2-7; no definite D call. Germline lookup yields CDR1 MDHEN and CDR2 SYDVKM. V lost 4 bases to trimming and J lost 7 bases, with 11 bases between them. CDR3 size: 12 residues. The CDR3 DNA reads TGTGCCAGCAGTTCTAGGGTGGAGGAGCAGTACTTC. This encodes CASSSRVEEQYF.

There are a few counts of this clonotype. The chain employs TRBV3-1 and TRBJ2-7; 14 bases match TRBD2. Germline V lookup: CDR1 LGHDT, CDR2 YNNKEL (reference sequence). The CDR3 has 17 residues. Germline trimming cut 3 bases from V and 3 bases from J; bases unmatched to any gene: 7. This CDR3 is CASSQGLAGVTNYEQYF. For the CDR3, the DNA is TGTGCCAGCAGCCAGGGACTAGCGGGGGTAACCAACTACGAGCAGTACTTC.

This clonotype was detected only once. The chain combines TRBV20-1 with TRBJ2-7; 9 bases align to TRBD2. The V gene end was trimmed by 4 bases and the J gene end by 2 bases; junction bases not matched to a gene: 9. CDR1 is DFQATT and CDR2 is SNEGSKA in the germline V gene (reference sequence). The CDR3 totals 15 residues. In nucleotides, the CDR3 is TGCAGTGCTATTTTACTAGCGGGTACCACCTACGAGCAGTACTTC. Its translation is CSAILLAGTTYEQYF.

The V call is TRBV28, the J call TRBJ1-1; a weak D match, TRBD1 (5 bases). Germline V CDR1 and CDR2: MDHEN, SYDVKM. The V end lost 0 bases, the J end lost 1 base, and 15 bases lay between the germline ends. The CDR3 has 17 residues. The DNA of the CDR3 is TGTGCCAGCAGTTTATGCTGGGGCGTTTCGGCGAACACTGAAGCTTTCTTT. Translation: CASSLCWGVSANTEAFF.

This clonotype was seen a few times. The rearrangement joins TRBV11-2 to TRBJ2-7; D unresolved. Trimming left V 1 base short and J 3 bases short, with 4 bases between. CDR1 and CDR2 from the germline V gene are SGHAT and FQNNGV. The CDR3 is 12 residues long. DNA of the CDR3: TGTGCCAGCAGCTTAGTTTTCTACGAGCAGTACTTC. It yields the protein CASSLVFYEQYF.

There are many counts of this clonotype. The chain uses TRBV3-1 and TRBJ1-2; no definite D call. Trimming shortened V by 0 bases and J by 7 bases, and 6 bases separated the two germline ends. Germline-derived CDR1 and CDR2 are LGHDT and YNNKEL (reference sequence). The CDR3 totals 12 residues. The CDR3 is CASSQDSGGYTF. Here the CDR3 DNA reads TGTGCCAGCAGCCAAGATTCGGGTGGCTACACCTTC.

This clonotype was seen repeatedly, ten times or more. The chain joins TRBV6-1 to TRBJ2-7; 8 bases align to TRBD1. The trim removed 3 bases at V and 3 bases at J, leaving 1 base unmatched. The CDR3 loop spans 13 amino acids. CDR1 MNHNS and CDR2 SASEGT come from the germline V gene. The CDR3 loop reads CASSDGQGYEQYF. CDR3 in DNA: TGTGCCAGCAGTGACGGACAGGGCTACGAGCAGTACTTC.

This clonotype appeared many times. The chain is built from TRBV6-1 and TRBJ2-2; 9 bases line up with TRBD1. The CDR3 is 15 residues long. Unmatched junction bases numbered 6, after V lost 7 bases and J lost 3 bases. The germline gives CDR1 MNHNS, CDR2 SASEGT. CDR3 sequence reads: CASTNRGPDTGELFF. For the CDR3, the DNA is TGTGCCAGCACCAACAGGGGGCCGGACACCGGGGAGCTGTTTTTT.